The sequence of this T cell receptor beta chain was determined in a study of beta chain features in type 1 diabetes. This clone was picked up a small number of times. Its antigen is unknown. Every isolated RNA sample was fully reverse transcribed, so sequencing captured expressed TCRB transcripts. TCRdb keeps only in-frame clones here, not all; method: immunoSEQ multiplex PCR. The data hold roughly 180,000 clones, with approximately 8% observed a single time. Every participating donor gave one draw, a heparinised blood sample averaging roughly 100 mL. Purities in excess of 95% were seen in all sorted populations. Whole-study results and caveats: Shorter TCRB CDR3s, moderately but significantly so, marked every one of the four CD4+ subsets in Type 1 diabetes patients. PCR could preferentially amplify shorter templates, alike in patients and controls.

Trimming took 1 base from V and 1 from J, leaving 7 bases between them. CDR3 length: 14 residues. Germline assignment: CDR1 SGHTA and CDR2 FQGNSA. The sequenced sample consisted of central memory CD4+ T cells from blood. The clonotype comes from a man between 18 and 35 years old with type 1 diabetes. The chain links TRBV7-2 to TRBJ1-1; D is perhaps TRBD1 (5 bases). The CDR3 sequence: CASSLGQTNTEAFF. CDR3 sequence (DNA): TGTGCCAGCAGCTTAGGACAGACGAACACTGAAGCTTTCTTT. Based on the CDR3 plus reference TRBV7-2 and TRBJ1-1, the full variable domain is GAGVSQSPSNKVTEKGKDVELRCDPISGHTALYWYRQSLGQGLEFLIYFQGNSAPDKSGLPSDRFSAERTGGSVSTLTIQRTQQEDSAVYLCASSLGQTNTEAFFGQGTRLTVV.